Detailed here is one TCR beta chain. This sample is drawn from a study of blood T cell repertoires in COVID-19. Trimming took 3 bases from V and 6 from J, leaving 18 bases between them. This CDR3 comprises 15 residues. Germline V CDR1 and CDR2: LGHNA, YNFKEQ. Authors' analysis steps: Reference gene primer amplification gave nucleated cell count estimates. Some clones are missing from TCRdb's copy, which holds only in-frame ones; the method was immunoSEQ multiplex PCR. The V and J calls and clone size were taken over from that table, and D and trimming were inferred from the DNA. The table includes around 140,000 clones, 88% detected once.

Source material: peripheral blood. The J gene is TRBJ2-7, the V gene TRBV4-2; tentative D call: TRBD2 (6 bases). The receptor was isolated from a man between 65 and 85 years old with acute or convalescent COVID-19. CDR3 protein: CASSQVWEVRSEQYF. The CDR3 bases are TGTGCCAGCAGCCAGGTCTGGGAGGTGAGGAGCGAGCAGTACTTC.